Each of the 8 T cell receptor beta chains below was sequenced from the same sample in a study of T cells after yellow fever vaccination. TCRdb re-analysed the 5' RACE reads in MiXCR, keeping a single row per CDR3 protein. The repertoire consists of about 74,000 distinct CDR3 sequences, with approximately 6.5% occurring once and the leading ten covering roughly 33%. Source: CD8+ T cells sorted from PBMCs, taken 4 to 6 days after the first yellow fever vaccination. The origin of the receptors is a man aged 18 to 29 who received the YFV17D yellow fever vaccine.

This clonotype showed up many times. This chain connects TRBV12-3 or TRBV12-4 to TRBJ2-3; 8 nucleotides agree with TRBD2. Trimming removed 6 bases from V and 5 bases from J; junction bases left unmatched: 13. The CDR3 consists of 16 residues. The CDR3 spells CASSPTRLARRDTQYF. The CDR3 coding sequence is TGTGCCAGCAGCCCTACCCGACTAGCGCGGAGAGATACGCAGTATTTT.

This clonotype was found a few times. J is TRBJ2-1 and V is TRBV10-2, with TRBD2 as a possible D gene (5 bases). Germline V lookup: CDR1 WSHSY, CDR2 SAAADI. CDR3 length equals 13 residues. V was shortened by 0 bases and J by 15 bases, with 15 bases between the two germline ends. CDR3 DNA: TGCGCCAGCAGTGAGTCGACGGGGTGGCTTCGGTTCTTC. It is translated as CASSESTGWLRFF.

This clonotype was picked up a small number of times. J is TRBJ2-3 and V is TRBV11-2, with D tentatively TRBD1 or TRBD2 (5 bases each). Germline V gene lookup returns CDR1 SGHAT and CDR2 FQNNGV. The CDR3 spans 14 residues. Deletions cut 11 bases from V and 2 bases from J, with 17 bases between. In DNA form, the CDR3 reads TGTGCCTGTTCACCGGGACCGCACACAGATACGCAGTATTTT. It translates to CACSPGPHTDTQYF.

This clonotype has a count of ten or more. This rearrangement joins TRBV4-2 to TRBJ1-3, with D unresolved. Germline CDR1 reads LGHNA; CDR2 reads YNFKEQ. The germline V and J ends were trimmed by 0 bases and 1 base, with 10 bases remaining between them. The CDR3 extends over 16 amino acids. The CDR3 is CASSQDVPLSGNTIYF. CDR3 DNA sequence: TGTGCCAGCAGCCAAGACGTCCCATTGTCTGGAAACACCATATATTTT.

The rearrangement uses TRBV6-2 or TRBV6-3 and TRBJ2-2, with 7 bases aligning to TRBD2. CDR1 and CDR2 (germline): MNHEY, SVGEGT. The length of the CDR3 is 15 residues. After removal of 2 bases from V and 3 bases from J, the junction contained 3 bases not matched to a gene. CDR3 sequence reads: CASSYRGEDTGELFF. In DNA, the CDR3 is TGTGCCAGCAGTTACCGGGGGGAAGACACCGGGGAGCTGTTTTTT.

This clonotype was observed a handful of times. V gene TRBV7-9 combines with J gene TRBJ1-1; TRBD1 matches at 9 bases. The CDR3 extends over 14 amino acids. V lost 4 bases to trimming and J lost 3 bases; unmatched junction nucleotides: 3. Germline V gene lookup returns CDR1 SEHNR and CDR2 FQNEAQ (reference sequence). The CDR3 region has the DNA TGTGCCAGCAGCTCGACAGGGGGGTACACTGAAGCTTTCTTT. Translation gives CASSSTGGYTEAFF.

This clonotype occurred a few times. This rearrangement joins TRBV19 to TRBJ2-7; D is perhaps TRBD2 (6 bases). The CDR3 runs 12 residues. Per germline, CDR1 LNHDA and CDR2 SQIVND (reference sequence). V was trimmed by 3 bases and J by 4 bases, leaving 7 bases between them. CDR3 coding DNA: TGTGCCAGTAGTATGGGAGGTTACGAGCAGTACTTC. It is translated as CASSMGGYEQYF. Together with reference TRBV19 and TRBJ2-7, the CDR3 gives the full variable domain: DGGITQSPKYLFRKEGQNVTLSCEQNLNHDAMYWYRQDPGQGLRLIYYSQIVNDFQKGDIAEGYSVSREKKESFPLTVTSAQKNPTAFYLCASSMGGYEQYFGPGTRLTVT.

The chain joins TRBV11-2 to TRBJ2-4; no reliable D call. This CDR3 region has 15 residues. The germline CDR1 and CDR2 sequences are SGHAT and FQNNGV. The V end lost 5 bases, the J end lost 8 bases, and 19 bases lay between the germline ends. The CDR3 DNA is TGTGCCAGCAGCCCCGACGGTGGGCCCAGGTACATTCAGTACTTC. Protein product: CASSPDGGPRYIQYF.